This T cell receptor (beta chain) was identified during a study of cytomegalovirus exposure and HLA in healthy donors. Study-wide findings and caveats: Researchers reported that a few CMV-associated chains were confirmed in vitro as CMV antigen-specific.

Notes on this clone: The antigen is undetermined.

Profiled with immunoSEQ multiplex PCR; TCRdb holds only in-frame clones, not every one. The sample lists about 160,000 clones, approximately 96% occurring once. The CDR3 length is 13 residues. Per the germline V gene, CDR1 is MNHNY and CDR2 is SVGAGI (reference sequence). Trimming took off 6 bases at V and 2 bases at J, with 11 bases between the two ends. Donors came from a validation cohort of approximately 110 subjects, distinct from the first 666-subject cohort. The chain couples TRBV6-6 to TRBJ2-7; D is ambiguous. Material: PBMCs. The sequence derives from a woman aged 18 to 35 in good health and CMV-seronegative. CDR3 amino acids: CASSATVPYEQYF. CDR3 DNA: TGTGCCAGCAGCGCCACAGTTCCCTACGAGCAGTACTTC.